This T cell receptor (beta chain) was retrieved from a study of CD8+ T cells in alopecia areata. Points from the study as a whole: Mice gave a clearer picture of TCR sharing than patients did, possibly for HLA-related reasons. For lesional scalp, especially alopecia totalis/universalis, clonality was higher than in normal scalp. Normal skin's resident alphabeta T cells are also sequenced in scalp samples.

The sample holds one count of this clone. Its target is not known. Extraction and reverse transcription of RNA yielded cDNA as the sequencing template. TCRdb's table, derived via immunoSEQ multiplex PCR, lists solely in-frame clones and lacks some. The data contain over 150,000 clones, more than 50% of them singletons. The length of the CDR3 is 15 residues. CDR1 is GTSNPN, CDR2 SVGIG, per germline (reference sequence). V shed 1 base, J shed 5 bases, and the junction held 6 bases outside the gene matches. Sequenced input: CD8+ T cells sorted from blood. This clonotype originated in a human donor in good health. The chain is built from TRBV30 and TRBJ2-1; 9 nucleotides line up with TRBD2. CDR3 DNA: TGTGCCTGGAGTGGCGGGGGGGCAACCCACAATGAGCAGTTCTTC. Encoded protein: CAWSGGGATHNEQFF. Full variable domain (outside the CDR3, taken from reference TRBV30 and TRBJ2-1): SQTIHQWPATLVQPVGSPLSLECTVEGTSNPNLYWYRQAAGRGLQLLFYSVGIGQISSEVPQNLSASRPQDRQFILSSKKLLLSDSGFYLCAWSGGGATHNEQFFGPGTRLTVL.